This TCR beta chain was sequenced for a study of patients with pleural tuberculosis. TCRdb recomputed calls from the reads with MiXCR, one row per CDR3 protein. Of some 48,000 distinct CDR3 sequences listed, 6% to 8% were seen once; the top ten hold under 20%. This clonotype was seen at least ten times. CDR3 length: 11 amino acids. Trimming left V 7 bases short and J 2 bases short, with 4 bases between. The source of this sequence is a human donor with pleural tuberculosis. This sequence joins TRBV12-3 or TRBV12-4 and TRBJ2-3; D remains unclear. Here the CDR3 reads CASTSTDTQYF. The CDR3, as DNA: TGTGCCAGCACCTCCACAGATACGCAGTATTTT.